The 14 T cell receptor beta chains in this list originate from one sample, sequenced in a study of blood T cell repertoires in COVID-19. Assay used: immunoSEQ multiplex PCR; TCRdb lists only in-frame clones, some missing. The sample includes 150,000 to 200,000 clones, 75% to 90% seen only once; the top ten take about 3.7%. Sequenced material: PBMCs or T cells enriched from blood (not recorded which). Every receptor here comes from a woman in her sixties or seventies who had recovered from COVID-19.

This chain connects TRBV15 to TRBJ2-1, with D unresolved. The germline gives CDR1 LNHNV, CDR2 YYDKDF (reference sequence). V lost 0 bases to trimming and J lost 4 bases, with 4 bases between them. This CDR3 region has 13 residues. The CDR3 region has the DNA TGTGCCACCAGCAGAGAGAGGTACAATGAGCAGTTCTTC. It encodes CATSRERYNEQFF.

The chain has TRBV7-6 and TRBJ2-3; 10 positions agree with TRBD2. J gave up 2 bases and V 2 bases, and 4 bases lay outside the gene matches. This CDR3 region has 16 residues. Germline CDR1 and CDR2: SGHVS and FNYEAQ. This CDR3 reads CASSLSSGGLTDTQYF. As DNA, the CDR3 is TGTGCCAGCAGCTTATCTAGCGGGGGCCTCACAGATACGCAGTATTTT.

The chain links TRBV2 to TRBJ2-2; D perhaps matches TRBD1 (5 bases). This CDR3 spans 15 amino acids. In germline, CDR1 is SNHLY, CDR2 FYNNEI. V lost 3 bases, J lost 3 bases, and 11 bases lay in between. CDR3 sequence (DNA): TGTGCCAGCAGTGAGGGGCGCCGATACACCGGGGAGCTGTTTTTT. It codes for CASSEGRRYTGELFF. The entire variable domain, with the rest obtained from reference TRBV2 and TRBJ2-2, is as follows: EPEVTQTPSHQVTQMGQEVILRCVPISNHLYFYWYRQILGQKVEFLVSFYNNEISEKSEIFDDQFSVERPDGSNFTLKIRSTKLEDSAMYFCASSEGRRYTGELFFGEGSRLTVL.

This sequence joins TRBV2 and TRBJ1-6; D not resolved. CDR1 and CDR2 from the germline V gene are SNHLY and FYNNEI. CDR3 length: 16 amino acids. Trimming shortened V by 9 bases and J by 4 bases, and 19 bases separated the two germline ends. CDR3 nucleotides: TGTGCCAGTAATTCCGAGGAACATAGGTATAATTCACCCCTCCACTTT. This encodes CASNSEEHRYNSPLHF.

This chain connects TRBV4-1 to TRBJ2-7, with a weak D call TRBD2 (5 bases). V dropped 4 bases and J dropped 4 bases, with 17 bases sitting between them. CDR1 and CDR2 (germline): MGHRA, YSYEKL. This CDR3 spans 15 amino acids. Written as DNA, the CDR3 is TGCGCCAGCAGCCGAGAACAGCACCCGGGGTACGAGCAGTACTTC. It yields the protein CASSREQHPGYEQYF.

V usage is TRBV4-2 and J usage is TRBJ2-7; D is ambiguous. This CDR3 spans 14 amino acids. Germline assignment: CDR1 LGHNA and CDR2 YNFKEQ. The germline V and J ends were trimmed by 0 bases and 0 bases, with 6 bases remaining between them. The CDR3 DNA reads TGTGCCAGCAGCCAAGAGCGATTCTCCTACGAGCAGTACTTC. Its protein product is CASSQERFSYEQYF.

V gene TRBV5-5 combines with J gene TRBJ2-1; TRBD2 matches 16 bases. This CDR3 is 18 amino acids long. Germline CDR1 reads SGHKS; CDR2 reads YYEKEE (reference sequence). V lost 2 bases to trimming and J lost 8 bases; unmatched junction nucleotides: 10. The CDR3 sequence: CASSFGPGTSGGADEQFF. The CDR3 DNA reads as TGTGCCAGCAGCTTCGGTCCCGGGACTAGCGGGGGGGCGGATGAGCAGTTCTTC.

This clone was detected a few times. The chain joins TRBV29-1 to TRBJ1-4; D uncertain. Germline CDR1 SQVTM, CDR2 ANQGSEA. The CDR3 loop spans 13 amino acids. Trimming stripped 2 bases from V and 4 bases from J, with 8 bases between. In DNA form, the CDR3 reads TGCAGCGTTGAATCAACAAGTAATGAAAAACTGTTTTTT. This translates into CSVESTSNEKLFF.

The CDR3 nucleotides are TGTGCCAGCAGCCCCCCCACGACAATGAGCGGGCAGTTCTTC. Translation: CASSPPTTMSGQFF. The V gene is TRBV9, the J gene TRBJ2-1, with a tentative D call TRBD2 (5 bases). V dropped 4 bases and J dropped 12 bases, with 20 bases sitting between them. The CDR3 is 14 amino acids. Per the germline V gene, CDR1 is SGDLS and CDR2 is YYNGEE.

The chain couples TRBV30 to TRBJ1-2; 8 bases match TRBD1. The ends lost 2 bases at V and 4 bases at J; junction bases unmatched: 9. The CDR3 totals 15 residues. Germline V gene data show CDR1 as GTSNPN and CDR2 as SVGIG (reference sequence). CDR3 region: CAWSLGSGTGYGYTF. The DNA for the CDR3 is TGTGCCTGGAGTTTGGGATCCGGGACAGGCTATGGCTACACCTTC.

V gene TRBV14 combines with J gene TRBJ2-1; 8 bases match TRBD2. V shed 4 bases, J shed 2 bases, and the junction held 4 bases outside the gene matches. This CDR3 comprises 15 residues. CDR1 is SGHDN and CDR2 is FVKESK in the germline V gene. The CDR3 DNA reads TGTGCCAGCAGCCCCGGGACTAGTCCCTACAATGAGCAGTTCTTC. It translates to CASSPGTSPYNEQFF.

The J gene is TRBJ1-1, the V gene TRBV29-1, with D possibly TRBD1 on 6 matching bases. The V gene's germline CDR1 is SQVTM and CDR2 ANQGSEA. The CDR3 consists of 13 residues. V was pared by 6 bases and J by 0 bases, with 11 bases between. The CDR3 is CSVEDSVNTEAFF. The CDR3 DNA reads TGCAGCGTGGAGGACAGCGTGAACACTGAAGCTTTCTTT.

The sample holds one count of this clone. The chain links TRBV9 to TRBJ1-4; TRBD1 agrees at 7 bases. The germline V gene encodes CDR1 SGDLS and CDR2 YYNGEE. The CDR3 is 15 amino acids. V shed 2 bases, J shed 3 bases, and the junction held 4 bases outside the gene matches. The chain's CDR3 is CASSVGTVANEKLFF. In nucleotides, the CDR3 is TGTGCCAGCAGCGTCGGGACAGTCGCTAATGAAAAACTGTTTTTT.

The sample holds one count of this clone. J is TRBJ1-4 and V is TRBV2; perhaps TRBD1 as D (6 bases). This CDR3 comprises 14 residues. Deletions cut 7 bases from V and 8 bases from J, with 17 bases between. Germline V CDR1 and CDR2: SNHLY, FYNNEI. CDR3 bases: TGTGCCAGCACCCAGGGGTTTCAGAGCGAAAAACTGTTTTTT. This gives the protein CASTQGFQSEKLFF.